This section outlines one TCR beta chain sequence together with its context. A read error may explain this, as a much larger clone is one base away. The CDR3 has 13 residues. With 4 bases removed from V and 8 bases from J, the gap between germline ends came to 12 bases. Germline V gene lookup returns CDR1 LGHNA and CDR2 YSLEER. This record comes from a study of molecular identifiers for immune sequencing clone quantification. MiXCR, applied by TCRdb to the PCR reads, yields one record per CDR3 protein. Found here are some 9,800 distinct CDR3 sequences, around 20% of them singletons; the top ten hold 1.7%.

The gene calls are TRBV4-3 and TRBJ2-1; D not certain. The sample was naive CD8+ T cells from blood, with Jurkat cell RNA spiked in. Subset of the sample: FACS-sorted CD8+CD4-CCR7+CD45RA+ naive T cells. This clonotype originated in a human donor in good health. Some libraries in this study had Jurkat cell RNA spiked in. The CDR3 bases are TGCGCCAGCAGCCTGATGTCAGGCGATGAGCAGTTCTTC. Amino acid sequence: CASSLMSGDEQFF.